The rows below give T cell receptor beta chains drawn from one sample of a study of response to subunit inactivated influenza vaccine. A single record per CDR3 protein comes from TCRdb applying MiXCR to the RT-PCR reads. The sample lists 450,000 to 600,000 distinct CDR3 sequences; roughly 8.2% were seen once. The sequencing here drew on PBMCs from blood, taken around 25 months after vaccination. These receptors all stem from a man aged 50-75 years who received an inactivated influenza vaccine. CDR3s include the opening cysteine and the closing phenylalanine or tryptophan. Fields, in order: J gene, V gene, CDR3 protein.

>TRBJ1-1|TRBV10-3
CAISQGAGTEAFF
>TRBJ2-3|TRBV12-3/TRBV12-4
CASARPGGWADTQYF
>TRBJ2-3|TRBV5-1
CASSPGLNTDTQYF
>TRBJ2-7|TRBV2
CASSEAGTGGWEQYF
>TRBJ1-5|TRBV7-9
CASSFGWGQPQHF
>TRBJ1-2|TRBV5-5
CTSSGGGAGYTF
>TRBJ1-1|TRBV12-3/TRBV12-4
CATKSGPGEAFF
>TRBJ2-2|TRBV2
CASGVLSAGELFF
>TRBJ2-3|TRBV29-1
CSVVRGGIDTQYF
>TRBJ2-2|TRBV20-1
CSPEPNTGELFF
>TRBJ2-7|TRBV5-1
CASSSAPSGVVYEQYF
>TRBJ2-1|TRBV7-2
CASSIRGHEQFF
>TRBJ2-2|TRBV10-3
CAISGRKNTGELFF
>TRBJ1-5|TRBV6-2/TRBV6-3
CASSPDLMNQPQHF
>TRBJ1-4|TRBV20-1
CSASVDRGHGEKLFF
>TRBJ1-2|TRBV7-2
CASSFSPNYGYTF
>TRBJ2-7|TRBV20-1
CSARILTGPHEQYF
>TRBJ2-7|TRBV28
CASGTVTYEQYF
>TRBJ2-7|TRBV3-1
CASSHRSGGYEQYF
>TRBJ1-3|TRBV4-3
CASSQHRVRSGNTIYF
>TRBJ1-5|TRBV27
CASSSFGGGGNQPQHF
>TRBJ2-7|TRBV5-1
CASSSGPSSEYEQYF
>TRBJ2-1|TRBV20-1
CSASWSLAGGPSYNEQFF
>TRBJ2-3|TRBV20-1
CSATLAGGTDTQYF
>TRBJ2-1|TRBV5-4
CASSFGSGDGGGEQFF
>TRBJ2-3|TRBV3-1
CASSQRGLGTDTQYF
>TRBJ2-7|TRBV29-1
CSVRTETYEQYF
>TRBJ2-1|TRBV29-1
CSKRGAADNEQFF
>TRBJ2-7|TRBV20-1
CSARDIRTGRSHEQYF
>TRBJ2-3|TRBV4-2
CASSQDRDSTDTQYF
>TRBJ2-7|TRBV7-2
CASSPHLDRVEQYF
>TRBJ1-1|TRBV7-9
CASSPQLGGMNTEAFF
>TRBJ1-5|TRBV12-3/TRBV12-4
CASSLSRSSNQPQHF
>TRBJ2-4|TRBV20-1
CSARAVGGKNIQYF
>TRBJ2-2|TRBV11-3
CASSLSGATGELFF
>TRBJ2-5|TRBV7-2
CASSFERERWETQYF
>TRBJ2-7|TRBV15
CATGLAGGEQYF
>TRBJ2-7|TRBV5-6
CASSLGLSRFYEQYF
>TRBJ2-3|TRBV9
CASSALSGGAMDTQYF
>TRBJ1-1|TRBV5-8
CASSGRGPSGGAFF
>TRBJ2-3|TRBV11-2
CASSPRGGITDTQYF
>TRBJ2-7|TRBV20-1
CSATRFVSTSGEQYF
>TRBJ2-3|TRBV28
CASSRPPGQGLYGTDTQYF
>TRBJ2-2|TRBV10-3
CATSGSGELFF
>TRBJ2-3|TRBV5-1
CASSLGASTDTQYF
>TRBJ2-7|TRBV6-2/TRBV6-3
CASSYSRIRGEQYF
>TRBJ2-7|TRBV24-1
CATSETGTGGNEQYF
>TRBJ2-1|TRBV7-8
CAISFYVGGRSFGEQFF
>TRBJ2-3|TRBV2
CASRNPGQGGNTQYF
>TRBJ2-3|TRBV5-1
CASSPGGLAGGTTQYF
>TRBJ2-7|TRBV20-1
CSARSRRISYEQYF
>TRBJ2-5|TRBV29-1
CSVGPKRGETQYF
>TRBJ2-3|TRBV15
CATAEPGGGSTDTQYF
>TRBJ2-1|TRBV29-1
CSVEEPLDMSSYNEQFF
>TRBJ2-7|TRBV7-6
CASSLALAGVHEQYF
>TRBJ2-7|TRBV6-1
CASSSTGSYFSEQYF
>TRBJ2-1|TRBV6-2/TRBV6-3
CASTTWTSGYNEQFF
>TRBJ2-3|TRBV7-8
CASSLQGGSQTDTQYF
>TRBJ2-1|TRBV10-3
CAISIHRGLDNEQFF